The 23 T cell receptor beta chains below were found in one sample sequenced in a study of blood T cell repertoires in COVID-19. Sequencing used immunoSEQ multiplex PCR; TCRdb keeps in-frame clones, though not all of them. The table includes 150,000 to 200,000 clones, around four fifths detected once. Material for sequencing was peripheral blood. These receptors were obtained from a human donor in a cohort sampled during active COVID-19.

This chain uses TRBV28 with TRBJ1-2, with no clear D. V lost 6 bases to trimming and J lost 7 bases, with 9 bases between them. Germline-derived CDR1 and CDR2 are MDHEN and SYDVKM. The CDR3 spans 11 residues. CDR3 nucleotides: TGTGCCAGCAGCTATCGGGTTGGCTACACCTTC. Translating it yields CASSYRVGYTF.

This chain joins TRBV6-5 and TRBJ1-3; D is uncertain. The CDR3 is made up of 14 amino acids. V lost 5 bases and J 1 base, leaving 9 bases between the germline ends. Germline CDR1 is MNHEY and CDR2 is SVGAGI. The CDR3 DNA reads TGTGCCAGCAGTATGAGTCGGTCTGGAAACACCATATATTTT. The encoded protein is CASSMSRSGNTIYF.

V gene TRBV10-3 combines with J gene TRBJ2-3; D not resolved. Germline CDR1 ENHRY, CDR2 SYGVKD. There are 15 residues in the CDR3. V was clipped by 4 bases and J by 2 bases, with 13 bases between them. The CDR3 is CAISVGLAFTDTQYF. As DNA, the CDR3 is TGTGCCATCAGTGTCGGGTTGGCCTTCACAGATACGCAGTATTTT.

V usage is TRBV21-1 and J usage is TRBJ1-1; TRBD1 was called by the table and not checked on the DNA. TRBV21-1 is a documented pseudogene. This CDR3 comprises 15 residues. The CDR3 region has the DNA TGTGCCAGCAGCGAGGCGCGAGGACATGGGACTGAAGCTTTCTTT. Translating gives CASSEARGHGTEAFF.

The chain has TRBV14 and TRBJ2-7; the D gene is possibly TRBD2 (5 bases). Trimming shortened V by 3 bases and J by 1 base, and 13 bases separated the two germline ends. The germline CDR1 and CDR2 sequences are SGHDN and FVKESK. The CDR3 runs 15 residues. The CDR3 DNA is TGTGCCAGCAGCCACCGAGGTGGGGAGTCCTACGAGCAGTACTTC. Translated, it gives CASSHRGGESYEQYF.

The chain couples TRBV27 to TRBJ2-3, with 9 nucleotides matching TRBD2. This CDR3 region has 15 residues. CDR1 is MNHEY and CDR2 is SMNVEV in the germline V gene (reference sequence). The ends lost 5 bases at V and 4 bases at J; junction bases unmatched: 7. CDR3 in DNA: TGTGCCAGCAGTCTTAGCGGGAGTTTCGCAGATACGCAGTATTTT. Protein: CASSLSGSFADTQYF.

This rearrangement joins TRBV5-1 to TRBJ2-3; D is unresolved. Germline-derived CDR1 and CDR2 are SGHRS and YFSETQ. This CDR3 region has 12 residues. Trimming took off 5 bases at V and 2 bases at J, with 6 bases between the two ends. In DNA, the CDR3 is TGCGCCAGCAGGGCCTTCACAGATACGCAGTATTTT. Translating gives CASRAFTDTQYF.

The chain links TRBV24-1 to TRBJ1-4, with TRBD1 matching over 8 bases. J lost 6 bases, V lost 3 bases, and 5 bases had no gene match. From germline, CDR1 is KGHDR and CDR2 SFDVKD. The CDR3 is made up of 15 amino acids. This CDR3 is CATSDHQGADEKLFF. DNA for the CDR3: TGTGCCACCAGTGATCATCAGGGGGCGGATGAAAAACTGTTTTTT.

This clone turned up a few times. This chain joins TRBV6-5 and TRBJ1-2; 10 positions agree with TRBD1. This CDR3 contains 14 residues. Germline V CDR1 and CDR2: MNHEY, SVGAGI. V lost 6 bases, J lost 4 bases, and 5 bases stayed unmatched. The CDR3 DNA sequence: TGTGCCAGCAGCCGGACAGGGGGACGCTATGGCTACACCTTC. Amino acids: CASSRTGGRYGYTF.

The chain combines TRBV7-9 with TRBJ2-7; 8 bases are a match to TRBD2. There are 16 residues in the CDR3. V dropped 5 bases and J dropped 2; count of bases not matched to a gene: 11. The V gene's germline CDR1 is SEHNR and CDR2 FQNEAQ (reference sequence). The CDR3 nucleotides read TGTGCCAGCAGCGGCCGGGCAAGCGGGGGAGCCTACGAGCAGTACTTC. Protein sequence: CASSGRASGGAYEQYF. The entire variable domain, with the rest obtained from reference TRBV7-9 and TRBJ2-7, is as follows: DTGVSQNPRHKITKRGQNVTFRCDPISEHNRLYWYRQTLGQGPEFLTYFQNEAQLEKSRLLSDRFSAERPKGSFSTLEIQRTEQGDSAMYLCASSGRASGGAYEQYFGPGTRLTVT.

There are a few counts of this clone. This chain uses TRBV7-2 with TRBJ1-3, with 7 bases fitting TRBD1. Trimming cost V 5 bases and J 0 bases; bases outside gene matches: 1. The CDR3 covers 14 residues. CDR1 is SGHTA and CDR2 is FQGNSA in the germline V gene. Here the CDR3 reads CASSAGGSGNTIYF. CDR3 nucleotide sequence: TGTGCCAGCAGCGCAGGGGGCTCTGGAAACACCATATATTTT. The full variable domain, completed using reference TRBV7-2 and TRBJ1-3, is GAGVSQSPSNKVTEKGKDVELRCDPISGHTALYWYRQSLGQGLEFLIYFQGNSAPDKSGLPSDRFSAERTGGSVSTLTIQRTQQEDSAVYLCASSAGGSGNTIYFGEGSWLTVV.

The rearrangement links TRBV11-2 to TRBJ1-3, with 7 bases identical to TRBD1. The germline gives CDR1 SGHAT, CDR2 FQNNGV. V lost 3 bases, J lost 2 bases, and 4 bases stayed unmatched. The CDR3 spans 15 residues. The CDR3 reads CASSFSGGTGNTIYF. For the CDR3, the DNA is TGTGCCAGCAGCTTTTCAGGGGGGACTGGAAACACCATATATTTT.

This clone was seen a single time. The chain uses TRBV7-2 and TRBJ2-5; TRBD2 aligns across 7 bases. The V segment lost 4 bases and the J segment 5 bases; nucleotides outside the gene matches: 4. This CDR3 comprises 13 residues. Per germline, CDR1 SGHTA and CDR2 FQGNSA. Here the CDR3 DNA reads TGTGCCAGCAGCTACGGGAGGCGGGAGACCCAGTACTTC. It encodes CASSYGRRETQYF.

The chain is built from TRBV6-2 or TRBV6-3 and TRBJ2-1, with TRBD2 matching 7 bases. Germline lookup yields CDR1 MNHEY and CDR2 SVGEGT. The CDR3 runs to 14 residues. V trimming: 6 bases; J trimming: 7 bases; junction bases outside the gene matches: 9. The CDR3, as DNA: TGTGCCAGCAGCAAAGGCGGGAGTTTAAATGAGCAGTTCTTC. Translation gives CASSKGGSLNEQFF.

V usage is TRBV7-2 and J usage is TRBJ2-5, with D possibly TRBD2 on 6 matching bases. Trimming removed 5 bases at V and 5 bases at J, with 21 bases between. Germline V CDR1 and CDR2: SGHTA, FQGNSA. The CDR3 totals 16 residues. As DNA, the CDR3 is TGTGCCAGCAGCCCAGGCGGGGCCAACCGTGGGGAGACCCAGTACTTC. It translates to CASSPGGANRGETQYF.

The gene calls are TRBV28 and TRBJ2-7; 11 nucleotides match TRBD1. The CDR3 extends over 16 amino acids. CDR1 MDHEN and CDR2 SYDVKM come from the germline V gene. V dropped 1 base and J dropped 6; count of bases not matched to a gene: 8. Here the CDR3 DNA reads TGTGCCAGCAGTTTATTACCGGGACAGGGGGGGGTCGAGCAGTACTTC. This sequence encodes CASSLLPGQGGVEQYF.

The V call is TRBV27, the J call TRBJ1-6; TRBD1 might be the D (5 bases). V was shortened by 8 bases and J by 8 bases, with 19 bases between the two germline ends. CDR1 MNHEY and CDR2 SMNVEV come from the germline V gene (reference sequence). This CDR3 has 15 amino acids. CDR3 in DNA: TGTGCCAGCCGACCCACCAGGGCGGTGTATTCACCCCTCCACTTT. Translation: CASRPTRAVYSPLHF.

The CDR3 DNA is TGTGCCATCAGTGATGGCTATGAGCAGTTCTTC. It is translated as CAISDGYEQFF. The genes are TRBV10-3 and TRBJ2-1, with D unclear. The CDR3 has 11 residues. CDR1 is ENHRY and CDR2 is SYGVKD in the germline V gene. Trimming stripped 3 bases from V and 8 bases from J, with 5 bases between.

The V and J genes are TRBV5-4 and TRBJ2-7; 7 bases map to TRBD1. The V gene end was trimmed by 4 bases and the J gene end by 3 bases; junction bases not matched to a gene: 7. This CDR3 is built from 14 residues. Germline V gene data show CDR1 as SGHNT and CDR2 as YYREEE (reference sequence). CDR3 loop: CASSPRGQFYEQYF. For the CDR3, the DNA is TGTGCCAGCAGCCCCCGGGGACAGTTCTACGAGCAGTACTTC. Filled out from reference TRBV5-4 and TRBJ2-7, the complete variable domain reads ETGVTQSPTHLIKTRGQQVTLRCSSQSGHNTVSWYQQALGQGPQFIFQYYREEENGRGNFPPRFSGLQFPNYSSELNVNALELDDSALYLCASSPRGQFYEQYFGPGTRLTVT.

Comment on this clone: The junction departs from germline at one end; a sequencing error may be responsible. Other DNA sequences of this sample code for an identical CDR3. V is TRBV10-3 and J is TRBJ2-2, with D possibly TRBD1 on 6 matching bases. Germline V gene data show CDR1 as ENHRY and CDR2 as SYGVKD. This CDR3 is built from 14 residues. Here the CDR3 reads CAISRDTSGGELFF. DNA of the CDR3: TGCGCCATCAGCAGGGACACATCAGGTGGGGAGCTGTTTTTT.

This chain joins TRBV10-3 and TRBJ1-1, with D possibly matching TRBD1 (6 bases). Between the trimmed V and J ends, which lost 8 bases and 7 bases, there was a span of 17 bases. Germline-derived CDR1 and CDR2 are ENHRY and SYGVKD. This CDR3 has 13 residues. The CDR3 DNA follows: TGTGCCATCGGGGGAGGGACAAAAGATGAAGCTTTCTTT. Amino acid sequence: CAIGGGTKDEAFF.

The chain's CDR3 is CASSIQGSGELFF. CDR3 sequence (DNA): TGTGCCAGTAGTATACAGGGATCCGGGGAGCTGTTTTTT. This chain uses TRBV19 with TRBJ2-2; possibly TRBD1 for D (5 bases). Trimming cost V 2 bases and J 6 bases, with 7 bases left between them. The germline CDR1 and CDR2 sequences are LNHDA and SQIVND (reference sequence). This CDR3 contains 13 residues.

The chain uses TRBV6-2 or TRBV6-3 and TRBJ2-7, with 9 bases matching TRBD2. The trim removed 2 bases at V and 0 bases at J, leaving 8 bases unmatched. Germline CDR1 MNHEY, CDR2 SVGEGT. The CDR3 totals 17 residues. The CDR3 bases are TGTGCCAGCAGTTACCTGGTGCTAGCGGGGTACTCCTACGAGCAGTACTTC. Translation gives CASSYLVLAGYSYEQYF.